This entry lists 24 T cell receptor beta chains sequenced from one sample in a study of cytomegalovirus exposure and HLA in healthy donors (dated by TCRdb to about 2017). The library came from the immunoSEQ multiplex PCR assay. For the multiplex PCR, a mixture combining 60 forward primers for TCR Vbeta segments and 13 reverse primers for TCR Jbeta segments was used. TCRdb carries this immuneACCESS record with in-frame sequences only. Its versions omit some clonotypes, under half of them owing to an unresolved V gene in the studies checked, with the rest unexplained. Within this sample are some 180,000 clones, with around 80% of them counted one time only. The ten largest account for less than 4.5% of the sample. Sample: PBMCs. The receptor set was obtained from a woman aged 60 to 75 in good health and CMV-seropositive.

Note on this clone: The junction departs from germline at one end; a sequencing error may be responsible. This sequence joins TRBV28 and TRBJ1-2, with 7 bases aligning to TRBD1. Germline values: CDR1 MDHEN, CDR2 SYDVKM. The CDR3 is made up of 14 amino acids. CDR3 in DNA: TGTGCCAGCAGTCTTGGACAGGCTAACTCTGGCTACACCTTC. Translating gives CASSLGQANSGYTF.

This clone was recorded only once. This chain connects TRBV18 to TRBJ2-5; 9 positions match TRBD2. Trimming at V came to 1 base and at J to 2 bases, leaving 8 bases not matched to a gene. There are 17 residues in the CDR3. Germline V CDR1 and CDR2: KGHSH, LQKENI. In DNA, the CDR3 is TGTGCCAGCTCACCACAGCCTTCCGCGGGGGGGCAAGAGACCCAGTACTTC. Amino acid sequence: CASSPQPSAGGQETQYF.

The CDR3 nucleotides are TGTGCCACTAGCGGGACTCACAGCGAGCAGTACTTC. Translation: CATSGTHSEQYF. This chain uses TRBV28 with TRBJ2-7, with TRBD2 matching 9 bases. V lost 10 bases to trimming and J lost 6 bases; unmatched junction nucleotides: 7. Germline-derived CDR1 and CDR2 are MDHEN and SYDVKM. The CDR3 runs 12 residues.

There are a few counts of this clone. This sequence joins TRBV7-2 and TRBJ1-3, with D unresolved. The germline V gene has CDR1 SGHTA and CDR2 FQGNSA. This CDR3 comprises 15 residues. V was clipped by 7 bases and J by 2 bases, with 15 bases between them. The CDR3 bases are TGTGCCAGCACCGTATCCCCGACTCCTGGAAACACCATATATTTT. Its translation: CASTVSPTPGNTIYF.

The rearrangement uses TRBV9 and TRBJ2-1, with 9 bases aligning to TRBD1. With V trimmed by 2 bases and J by 6 bases, 9 bases remained unmatched. Looked up from germline, CDR1 is SGDLS and CDR2 is YYNGEE. The CDR3 sequence is 16 residues long. The CDR3 loop reads CASSVGGQGTSNEQFF. The DNA of the CDR3 is TGTGCCAGCAGCGTCGGTGGACAGGGGACAAGCAATGAGCAGTTCTTC.

The CDR3 DNA is TGCGCCAGCAGCACCGCACAGGGGACCGGTTCACCCCTCCACTTT. Translating gives CASSTAQGTGSPLHF. The chain joins TRBV5-1 to TRBJ1-6; 7 bases match TRBD1. Per germline, CDR1 SGHRS and CDR2 YFSETQ. Unmatched junction bases numbered 10, after V lost 4 bases and J lost 9 bases. CDR3 length: 15 amino acids. Filled out from reference TRBV5-1 and TRBJ1-6, the complete variable domain reads KAGVTQTPRYLIKTRGQQVTLSCSPISGHRSVSWYQQTPGQGLQFLFEYFSETQRNKGNFPGRFSGRQFSNSRSEMNVSTLELGDSALYLCASSTAQGTGSPLHFGNGTRLTVT.

The rearrangement uses TRBV5-1 and TRBJ2-2; D is undetermined. From germline, CDR1 is SGHRS and CDR2 YFSETQ. V lost 4 bases and J 4 bases, leaving 11 bases between the germline ends. The CDR3 has 14 residues. The DNA for the CDR3 is TGCGCCAGCAGCCCCGGTCCGAGCACCGGGGAGCTGTTTTTT. The encoded protein is CASSPGPSTGELFF. Filled out from reference TRBV5-1 and TRBJ2-2, the complete variable domain reads KAGVTQTPRYLIKTRGQQVTLSCSPISGHRSVSWYQQTPGQGLQFLFEYFSETQRNKGNFPGRFSGRQFSNSRSEMNVSTLELGDSALYLCASSPGPSTGELFFGEGSRLTVL.

J is TRBJ2-7 and V is TRBV11-3; D possibly corresponds to TRBD1 (5 bases). Germline-derived CDR1 and CDR2 are SGHNT and YENEEA. Trimming cost V 1 base and J 3 bases, with 13 bases left between them. This CDR3 contains 15 residues. CDR3 residues: CASSLGGSLFYEQYF. The CDR3 region has the DNA TGTGCCAGCAGCTTAGGGGGCAGCTTGTTCTACGAGCAGTACTTC. The full variable domain, completed using reference TRBV11-3 and TRBJ2-7, is EAGVVQSPRYKIIEKKQPVAFWCNPISGHNTLYWYLQNLGQGPELLIRYENEEAVDDSQLPKDRFSAERLKGVDSTLKIQPAELGDSAVYLCASSLGGSLFYEQYFGPGTRLTVT.

The gene calls are TRBV27 and TRBJ2-7; possible D gene TRBD1, 6 bases. The CDR3 spans 11 residues. CDR1 and CDR2 (germline): MNHEY, SMNVEV (reference sequence). The ends were cut back, 7 bases at V and 6 bases at J, with 10 bases in the middle. The CDR3 protein is CASTEGGEQYF. The DNA for the CDR3 is TGTGCCAGCACCGAAGGGGGCGAGCAGTACTTC.

There are a few counts of this clone. The chain couples TRBV7-3 to TRBJ2-2, with D unclear. CDR3 length: 13 amino acids. Between the trimmed V and J ends, which lost 5 bases and 0 bases, there was a span of 4 bases. CDR1 SGHTA and CDR2 FQGTGA come from the germline V gene. The CDR3 reads CASSLSNTGELFF. The CDR3 DNA reads TGTGCCAGCAGCCTATCGAACACCGGGGAGCTGTTTTTT.

The CDR3 DNA follows: TGTGCCAGTAAGGGACTCGACTACGAGCAGTACTTC. Protein sequence: CASKGLDYEQYF. The rearrangement joins TRBV19 to TRBJ2-7, with D possibly being TRBD2 (6 bases). There are 12 residues in the CDR3. The germline V gene has CDR1 LNHDA and CDR2 SQIVND (reference sequence). Trimming took 7 bases from V and 3 from J, leaving 10 bases between them.

The gene calls are TRBV28 and TRBJ1-2, with D unresolved. The germline V and J ends were trimmed by 7 bases and 4 bases, with 16 bases remaining between them. CDR1 is MDHEN and CDR2 is SYDVKM in the germline V gene. This CDR3 spans 14 amino acids. In DNA form, the CDR3 reads TGTGCCAGCACCCCCGGCGGGGTTGCCTATGGCTACACCTTC. It is translated as CASTPGGVAYGYTF.

This clone was found once. In DNA form, the CDR3 reads TGCGCCAGCAGCTTATACCAGGGGGCAGGAGGCTACACCTTC. Residues: CASSLYQGAGGYTF. The V gene is TRBV5-1, the J gene TRBJ1-2, with 8 positions matching TRBD1. V was clipped by 2 bases and J by 8 bases; unmatched bases: 8. This CDR3 is built from 14 residues. CDR1 SGHRS and CDR2 YFSETQ come from the germline V gene.

The chain carries TRBV9 and TRBJ1-3, with D perhaps matching TRBD1 (6 bases). Germline V gives CDR1 SGDLS, CDR2 YYNGEE. Trimming shortened V by 7 bases and J by 0 bases, and 11 bases separated the two germline ends. This CDR3 is 14 amino acids long. As DNA, the CDR3 is TGTGCCAGCGGGGGGGCTAGCTCTGGAAACACCATATATTTT. Its protein is CASGGASSGNTIYF.

The chain recombines TRBV2 with TRBJ2-7; 10 bases are shared with TRBD2. Germline V gives CDR1 SNHLY, CDR2 FYNNEI. The CDR3 runs 14 residues. J was trimmed by 4 bases and V by 6 bases; bases with no gene match: 6. The CDR3 spells CASRASGSVYEQYF. The CDR3 region has the DNA TGTGCCAGCAGAGCTAGCGGGAGTGTGTACGAGCAGTACTTC.

The chain links TRBV5-1 to TRBJ2-5; weak D call: TRBD1 (6 bases). The last part of the DNA fits TRBJ2-7 better; the J call may be wrong. This CDR3 contains 14 residues. CDR1 and CDR2 from the germline V gene are SGHRS and YFSETQ. The CDR3: CASRLDSLTYEQYF. For the CDR3, the DNA is TGCGCCAGCAGACTGGACAGCCTAACCTACGAGCAGTACTTC.

The chain carries TRBV27 and TRBJ2-3; TRBD1 might be the D (6 bases). CDR3 length: 13 amino acids. The ends were cut back, 7 bases at V and 6 bases at J, with 14 bases in the middle. Germline CDR1 reads MNHEY; CDR2 reads SMNVEV (reference sequence). The CDR3 DNA is TGTGCCAGCAATCCATCGCAGGGGGATACGCAGTATTTT. Protein: CASNPSQGDTQYF.

The chain carries TRBV7-3 and TRBJ2-1; TRBD1 aligns across 9 bases. Germline trimming cut 5 bases from V and 4 bases from J; bases unmatched to any gene: 6. The CDR3 length is 15 residues. The germline CDR1 and CDR2 sequences are SGHTA and FQGTGA. The CDR3 DNA sequence: TGTGCCAGCAGCGATGGGACAGGGCAATACAATGAGCAGTTCTTC. Translated, it gives CASSDGTGQYNEQFF.

The chain employs TRBV6-1 and TRBJ2-7; D remains ambiguous. CDR3 size: 14 residues. The germline gives CDR1 MNHNS, CDR2 SASEGT. V lost 9 bases and J lost 1, with 16 bases in between. The CDR3 region has the DNA TGTGCCAGTCTTCCCTTAGTATCATCCTACGAGCAGTACTTC. It specifies CASLPLVSSYEQYF.

This chain joins TRBV5-1 and TRBJ1-5; the D gene is possibly TRBD1 (6 bases). CDR3 length: 14 residues. The V end lost 3 bases, the J end lost 3 bases, and 10 bases lay between the germline ends. Germline values: CDR1 SGHRS, CDR2 YFSETQ. The CDR3 DNA follows: TGCGCCAGCAGCTCTGGGGACACCAATCAGCCCCAGCATTTT. Translation gives CASSSGDTNQPQHF.

This clone appeared a single time. This rearrangement joins TRBV28 to TRBJ2-7; D call uncertain. CDR3 length: 14 amino acids. CDR1 and CDR2 (germline): MDHEN, SYDVKM. V was shortened by 3 bases and J by 2 bases, with 11 bases between the two germline ends. The CDR3, as DNA: TGTGCCAGCAGTTTTCCCAAGGAGACCTACGAGCAGTACTTC. Protein sequence: CASSFPKETYEQYF.

This rearrangement joins TRBV6-5 to TRBJ2-3; unclear D gene. This CDR3 region has 15 residues. The ends were cut back, 3 bases at V and 4 bases at J, with 14 bases in the middle. Germline V gene data show CDR1 as MNHEY and CDR2 as SVGAGI. The CDR3 nucleotides read TGTGCCAGCAGTTATACCTTGTCTAGAGCAGATACGCAGTATTTT. This translates into CASSYTLSRADTQYF.

This clone showed up just a few times. The chain has TRBV30 and TRBJ2-7, with D maybe TRBD2 (5 bases). Germline V gives CDR1 GTSNPN, CDR2 SVGIG (reference sequence). This CDR3 has 13 residues. Trimming took 3 bases from V and 3 from J, leaving 12 bases between them. CDR3 loop: CAWSRGRDYEQYF. Written as DNA, the CDR3 is TGTGCCTGGAGCAGAGGACGGGACTACGAGCAGTACTTC.

This clone has a handful of counts. V is TRBV18 and J is TRBJ2-7, with TRBD2 as a possible D gene (5 bases). The V end lost 6 bases, the J end lost 2 bases, and 17 bases lay between the germline ends. Germline V gives CDR1 KGHSH, CDR2 LQKENI. The CDR3 extends over 15 amino acids. The CDR3 loop is CASSSTRAGTYEQYF. The CDR3 DNA reads as TGTGCCAGCTCGTCGACTCGGGCGGGCACCTACGAGCAGTACTTC.